This is a list of T cell receptor beta chains from one sample in a study of cytomegalovirus exposure and HLA in healthy donors. Sequencing used immunoSEQ multiplex PCR; TCRdb keeps in-frame clones, though not all of them. Across about 74,000 clones, the top ten clones capture around 7.5% of the sample. The source material was PBMCs. The receptor set was obtained from a female donor in good health and CMV-seropositive. The CDR3 runs from the conserved cysteine through the conserved F or W. Each record gives: CDR3 protein, CDR3 DNA, D gene, CDR3 length, V gene, J gene. D genes are given only for firm matches.

CDR3aa: CASSFSSDYEQYF
CDR3nt: TGCGCCAGCAGCTTCAGTTCCGACTACGAGCAGTACTTC
d_gene: NA
len: 13
v_gene: TRBV5-1
j_gene: TRBJ2-7

CDR3aa: CASRHSGGPSYNEQFF
CDR3nt: TGCGCCAGCAGGCACAGCGGGGGGCCCTCCTACAATGAGCAGTTCTTC
d_gene: TRBD2
len: 16
v_gene: TRBV5-1
j_gene: TRBJ2-1

CDR3aa: CASSLFGQVDQPQHF
CDR3nt: TGTGCCAGCAGTTTATTTGGACAGGTCGATCAGCCCCAGCATTTT
d_gene: TRBD1
len: 15
v_gene: TRBV27
j_gene: TRBJ1-5

CDR3aa: CASRLTKGNTIYF
CDR3nt: TGTGCCAGCCGACTCACAAAAGGAAACACCATATATTTT
d_gene: NA
len: 13
v_gene: TRBV28
j_gene: TRBJ1-3

CDR3aa: CASSETLGAANEKLFF
CDR3nt: TGTGCCAGCAGCGAAACCTTGGGGGCCGCTAATGAAAAACTGTTTTTT
d_gene: NA
len: 16
v_gene: TRBV9
j_gene: TRBJ1-4

CDR3aa: CASSNGDEGAMGKLFF
CDR3nt: TGTGCCAGCAGCAACGGGGACGAGGGGGCAATGGGAAAACTGTTTTTT
d_gene: TRBD1
len: 16
v_gene: TRBV28
j_gene: TRBJ1-4

CDR3aa: CASSLTGMGEQFF
CDR3nt: TGCGCCAGCAGCTTAACAGGGATGGGTGAGCAGTTCTTC
d_gene: NA
len: 13
v_gene: TRBV5-1
j_gene: TRBJ2-1

CDR3aa: CASSQELAGGTADTQYF
CDR3nt: TGCGCCAGCAGCCAGGAACTAGCGGGGGGCACAGCAGATACGCAGTATTTT
d_gene: TRBD2
len: 17
v_gene: TRBV4-3
j_gene: TRBJ2-3

CDR3aa: CASSLEASAREQYF
CDR3nt: TGTGCCAGCAGCTTGGAGGCCTCGGCGAGGGAGCAGTACTTC
d_gene: NA
len: 14
v_gene: TRBV5-4
j_gene: TRBJ2-7

CDR3aa: CASSRGLAGGIDEQFF
CDR3nt: TGTGCCAGCAGCCGAGGACTAGCGGGCGGTATAGATGAGCAGTTCTTC
d_gene: TRBD2
len: 16
v_gene: TRBV6-6
j_gene: TRBJ2-1

CDR3aa: CASRGTSGGNEQFF
CDR3nt: TGCGCCAGCAGGGGGACTAGCGGTGGAAATGAGCAGTTCTTC
d_gene: TRBD2
len: 14
v_gene: TRBV5-1
j_gene: TRBJ2-1

CDR3aa: CASSLVLAGAETGELFF
CDR3nt: TGCGCCAGCAGCTTGGTCCTAGCGGGGGCGGAAACCGGGGAGCTGTTTTTT
d_gene: TRBD2
len: 17
v_gene: TRBV5-1
j_gene: TRBJ2-2

CDR3aa: CASSSSGGRNNEQFF
CDR3nt: TGTGCCAGCAGCTCCTCTGGTGGGAGAAACAATGAGCAGTTCTTC
d_gene: NA
len: 15
v_gene: TRBV7-9
j_gene: TRBJ2-1

CDR3aa: CASSLFSYEQYF
CDR3nt: TGTGCCAGCAGCTTGTTCAGCTACGAGCAGTACTTC
d_gene: NA
len: 12
v_gene: TRBV5-6
j_gene: TRBJ2-7

CDR3aa: CASSLGLADIEQYF
CDR3nt: TGTGCCAGCAGTTTAGGACTAGCAGATATCGAGCAGTACTTC
d_gene: TRBD2
len: 14
v_gene: TRBV28
j_gene: TRBJ2-7

CDR3aa: CASGLSFNTEAFF
CDR3nt: TGTGCTAGTGGTTTGTCTTTCAACACTGAAGCTTTCTTT
d_gene: NA
len: 13
v_gene: TRBV12-5
j_gene: TRBJ1-1

CDR3aa: CSVGINPAGSTEQFF
CDR3nt: TGCAGCGTGGGGATAAACCCCGCTGGGAGTACTGAGCAGTTCTTC
d_gene: NA
len: 15
v_gene: TRBV29-1
j_gene: TRBJ2-1

CDR3aa: CASSVASPNQPQHF
CDR3nt: TGTGCCAGTAGTGTCGCAAGCCCAAATCAGCCCCAGCATTTT
d_gene: NA
len: 14
v_gene: TRBV19
j_gene: TRBJ1-5

CDR3aa: CASSVSRADTQYF
CDR3nt: TGTGCCAGCAGCGTCTCCAGGGCAGATACGCAGTATTTT
d_gene: NA
len: 13
v_gene: TRBV7-9
j_gene: TRBJ2-3

CDR3aa: CASSPSRGQLTEAFF
CDR3nt: TGTGCCAGCTCACCGAGCCGAGGACAGCTCACTGAAGCTTTCTTT
d_gene: NA
len: 15
v_gene: TRBV18
j_gene: TRBJ1-1

CDR3aa: CASSQGLGERIRQYF
CDR3nt: TGCGCCAGCAGCCAAGGGCTAGGCGAAAGGATAAGGCAGTATTTT
d_gene: NA
len: 15
v_gene: TRBV4-3
j_gene: TRBJ2-3

CDR3aa: CASSSGTELYF
CDR3nt: TGTGCCAGCAGCTCCGGGACAGAGCTGTACTTC
d_gene: TRBD1
len: 11
v_gene: TRBV7-3
j_gene: TRBJ2-5

CDR3aa: CAGGQGMTDTQYF
CDR3nt: TGTGCCGGGGGACAGGGGATGACAGATACGCAGTATTTT
d_gene: TRBD1
len: 13
v_gene: TRBV2
j_gene: TRBJ2-3

CDR3aa: CASSFDRDYGYTF
CDR3nt: TGTGCCAGCAGCTTCGACAGGGACTATGGCTACACCTTC
d_gene: TRBD1
len: 13
v_gene: TRBV7-2
j_gene: TRBJ1-2

CDR3aa: CASSVGPLGTENSPLHF
CDR3nt: TGTGCCAGCAGCGTAGGACCTCTCGGGACAGAGAATTCACCCCTCCACTTT
d_gene: TRBD1
len: 17
v_gene: TRBV9
j_gene: TRBJ1-6

CDR3aa: CASSSGGQSNPQHF
CDR3nt: TGTGCCAGCAGTTCAGGGGGCCAATCGAACCCCCAGCATTTT
d_gene: TRBD1
len: 14
v_gene: TRBV28
j_gene: TRBJ1-5

CDR3aa: CASGYSGGGTEAFF
CDR3nt: TGTGCCAGCGGTTACAGTGGCGGAGGCACTGAAGCTTTCTTT
d_gene: NA
len: 14
v_gene: TRBV6-5
j_gene: TRBJ1-1

CDR3aa: CASSRTGTGGTEAFF
CDR3nt: TGTGCCAGCAGTAGAACCGGGACAGGGGGCACTGAAGCTTTCTTT
d_gene: TRBD1
len: 15
v_gene: TRBV2
j_gene: TRBJ1-1

CDR3aa: CASIPGLLNNEQFF
CDR3nt: TGTGCCAGCATCCCGGGACTACTCAACAATGAGCAGTTCTTC
d_gene: TRBD2
len: 14
v_gene: TRBV28
j_gene: TRBJ2-1

CDR3aa: CASSPSVGETQYF
CDR3nt: TGTGCCAGCTCACCGAGCGTTGGGGAGACCCAGTACTTC
d_gene: NA
len: 13
v_gene: TRBV18
j_gene: TRBJ2-5

CDR3aa: CASSYRGESQPQHF
CDR3nt: TGTGCCAGCAGTTATCGGGGGGAGAGTCAGCCCCAGCATTTT
d_gene: NA
len: 14
v_gene: TRBV6-6
j_gene: TRBJ1-5

CDR3aa: CASSFPWRGGYGYTF
CDR3nt: TGTGCCAGCAGTTTCCCCTGGCGGGGAGGCTATGGCTACACCTTC
d_gene: NA
len: 15
v_gene: TRBV28
j_gene: TRBJ1-2

CDR3aa: CASSKDRVETQYF
CDR3nt: TGTGCCAGCAGCAAGGACAGGGTTGAGACCCAGTACTTC
d_gene: TRBD1
len: 13
v_gene: TRBV27
j_gene: TRBJ2-5

CDR3aa: CASSLAGYYYEQYF
CDR3nt: TGTGCCAGCAGTTTAGCAGGATATTACTACGAGCAGTACTTC
d_gene: NA
len: 14
v_gene: TRBV27
j_gene: TRBJ2-7

CDR3aa: CASARDRGISTGNTIYF
CDR3nt: TGTGCCAGCGCTCGGGACAGGGGGATTTCAACGGGAAACACCATATATTTT
d_gene: TRBD1
len: 17
v_gene: TRBV9
j_gene: TRBJ1-3

CDR3aa: CALSFSETEPEDTDTQYF
CDR3nt: TGTGCACTCAGCTTCAGCGAGACAGAGCCTGAGGACACAGATACGCAGTATTTT
d_gene: NA
len: 18
v_gene: TRBV7-8
j_gene: TRBJ2-3

CDR3aa: CASSEGDRDFRAFF
CDR3nt: TGTGCCAGCAGCGAGGGGGACAGGGATTTTAGAGCTTTCTTT
d_gene: TRBD1
len: 14
v_gene: TRBV9
j_gene: TRBJ1-1

CDR3aa: CASSLGQGDTGELFF
CDR3nt: TGTGCCAGCAGCTTAGGACAGGGGGACACCGGGGAGCTGTTTTTT
d_gene: TRBD1
len: 15
v_gene: TRBV11-3
j_gene: TRBJ2-2

CDR3aa: CASRRDLNTEAFF
CDR3nt: TGCGCCAGCAGGCGAGATCTGAACACTGAAGCTTTCTTT
d_gene: NA
len: 13
v_gene: TRBV4-3
j_gene: TRBJ1-1

CDR3aa: CASSPKGLAGEQFF
CDR3nt: TGCGCCAGCAGCCCGAAGGGACTAGCGGGCGAGCAGTTCTTC
d_gene: TRBD2
len: 14
v_gene: TRBV5-1
j_gene: TRBJ2-1

CDR3aa: CASSPLGSNTEAFF
CDR3nt: TGTGCCAGCAGCCCCCTAGGTAGTAACACTGAAGCTTTCTTT
d_gene: NA
len: 14
v_gene: TRBV25-1
j_gene: TRBJ1-1

CDR3aa: CASSLRLAGGLPDTQYF
CDR3nt: TGCGCCAGCAGCCTCAGGCTAGCGGGAGGACTGCCAGATACGCAGTATTTT
d_gene: TRBD2
len: 17
v_gene: TRBV4-1
j_gene: TRBJ2-3

CDR3aa: CSAPFPQGQFF
CDR3nt: TGCAGTGCGCCCTTCCCCCAGGGGCAGTTCTTC
d_gene: NA
len: 11
v_gene: TRBV20-1
j_gene: TRBJ2-1

CDR3aa: CASSISGRGDETQYF
CDR3nt: TGTGCCAGTAGTATTTCGGGCAGGGGTGATGAGACCCAGTACTTC
d_gene: NA
len: 15
v_gene: TRBV19
j_gene: TRBJ2-5

CDR3aa: CASSQGLAGFYEQYF
CDR3nt: TGTGCCAGCAGCCAAGGGCTAGCGGGATTTTACGAGCAGTACTTC
d_gene: TRBD2
len: 15
v_gene: TRBV14
j_gene: TRBJ2-7

CDR3aa: CASSTRPLGIGETQYF
CDR3nt: TGTGCCAGTAGTACCCGCCCCCTAGGTATTGGCGAGACCCAGTACTTC
d_gene: NA
len: 16
v_gene: TRBV19
j_gene: TRBJ2-5

CDR3aa: CASSEETGALSYEQYF
CDR3nt: TGTGCCAGCAGTGAAGAGACAGGGGCCTTGTCCTACGAGCAGTACTTC
d_gene: TRBD1
len: 16
v_gene: TRBV6-1
j_gene: TRBJ2-7

CDR3aa: CASSFELALRYEQYF
CDR3nt: TGTGCCAGCAGCTTCGAGTTAGCCCTTCGCTACGAGCAGTACTTC
d_gene: NA
len: 15
v_gene: TRBV7-8
j_gene: TRBJ2-7

CDR3aa: CASSLDRDTGELFF
CDR3nt: TGTGCCAGCAGCTTAGATCGAGACACCGGGGAGCTGTTTTTT
d_gene: NA
len: 14
v_gene: TRBV7-8
j_gene: TRBJ2-2

CDR3aa: CASSLTPGLAGTYNEQFF
CDR3nt: TGTGCCAGCAGTCTTACTCCGGGACTAGCGGGGACCTACAATGAGCAGTTCTTC
d_gene: TRBD2
len: 18
v_gene: TRBV2
j_gene: TRBJ2-1

CDR3aa: CASSFRGGAEPQHF
CDR3nt: TGTGCCAGCAGCTTCCGAGGGGGCGCGGAGCCCCAGCATTTT
d_gene: TRBD1
len: 14
v_gene: TRBV7-6
j_gene: TRBJ1-5

CDR3aa: CASSVMSTRQETQYF
CDR3nt: TGTGCCAGCAGCGTGATGAGTACTAGGCAAGAGACCCAGTACTTC
d_gene: NA
len: 15
v_gene: TRBV9
j_gene: TRBJ2-5